Detailed here is one TCR beta chain. These data belong to a study of blood T cell repertoires in COVID-19. Looking at the study overall: Samples taken during acute and convalescent COVID-19 were collected in the United States, Italy and Spain. PBMCs, B-cell-depleted T cells, or T cells were the source of the cDNA or gDNA that made up the material.

The CDR3 sequence is 14 residues long. Germline V gene sequence: CDR1 MNHEY, CDR2 SVGAGI. V lost 4 bases, J lost 0 bases, and 7 bases lay in between. Methods used by the authors: It was from reference gene primer amplification that nucleated cell counts were estimated. Using immunoSEQ multiplex PCR, the repertoire was profiled, and TCRdb retains in-frame clones only, with some absent. V, J and clone size reflect that table, while D and trimming were determined from the DNA. Counted here are 150,000 to 200,000 clones, approximately 80% occurring once; the ten biggest clones make up around 8.4%. The receptor was isolated from a woman of 80 years or more with active or convalescent COVID-19. Sequenced sample: peripheral blood. This sequence joins TRBV6-5 and TRBJ1-3; no clear D gene. The CDR3 DNA reads TGTGCCAGCAGTTCCCAGTCCTCTGGAAACACCATATATTTT. The encoded protein is CASSSQSSGNTIYF.